This TCR beta chain was recovered during a study of blood T cell repertoires in COVID-19. The CDR3 has 13 amino acids. Trimming cost V 6 bases and J 8 bases; bases outside gene matches: 7. Germline values: CDR1 LGHDT, CDR2 YNNKEL (reference sequence). TCRdb keeps only in-frame clones here, not all; method: immunoSEQ multiplex PCR. In the table there are 250,000 to 300,000 clones, roughly nine tenths of which are singletons. Sequenced input: peripheral blood. This receptor was identified in a woman younger than 45 with COVID-19, enrolled during active disease. The chain recombines TRBV3-1 (or the pseudogene TRBV3-2) with TRBJ1-2, with TRBD1 matching over 9 bases. CDR3 amino acids: CASSPTGGGGYTF. In DNA form, the CDR3 reads TGTGCCAGCAGTCCCACAGGGGGCGGAGGCTACACCTTC.